This T cell receptor beta chain was sequenced for a study of T cell responses to AZD1222 COVID-19 vaccine. The overall study: Second-dose recipients at about 4 or about 12 weeks were treated as one pooled group.

The assay was immunoSEQ multiplex PCR, and TCRdb's table has in-frame clones only and misses some. The sample carries some 100,000 clones, roughly 90% recorded once. V gave up 2 bases and J gave up 6 bases; unmatched junction bases: 9. This CDR3 is built from 15 residues. Germline values: CDR1 LGHNA, CDR2 YNFKEQ. Sample: peripheral blood, taken on day 0 of AZD1222 vaccination. The clonotype was recovered from an adult in good health. The chain joins TRBV4-2 to TRBJ2-7; TRBD1 matches at 8 bases. The CDR3 loop is CASSQPDRDAIEQYF. The DNA of the CDR3 is TGTGCCAGCAGCCAACCGGACAGGGACGCCATCGAGCAGTACTTC.